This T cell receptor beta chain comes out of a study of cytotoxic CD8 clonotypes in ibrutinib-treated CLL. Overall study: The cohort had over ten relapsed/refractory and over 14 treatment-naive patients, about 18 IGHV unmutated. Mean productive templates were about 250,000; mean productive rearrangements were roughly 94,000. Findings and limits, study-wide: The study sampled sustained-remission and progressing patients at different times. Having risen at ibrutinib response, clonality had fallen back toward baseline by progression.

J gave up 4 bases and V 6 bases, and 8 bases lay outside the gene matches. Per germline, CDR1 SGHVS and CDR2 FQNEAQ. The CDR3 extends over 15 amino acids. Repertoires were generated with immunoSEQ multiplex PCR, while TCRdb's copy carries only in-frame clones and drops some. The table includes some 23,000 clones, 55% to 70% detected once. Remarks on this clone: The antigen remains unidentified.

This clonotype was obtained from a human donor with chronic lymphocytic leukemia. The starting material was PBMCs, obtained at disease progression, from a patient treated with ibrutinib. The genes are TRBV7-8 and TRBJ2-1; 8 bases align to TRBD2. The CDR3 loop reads CASSLSGGGYNEQFF. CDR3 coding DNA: TGTGCCAGCAGTTTGAGCGGGGGAGGTTACAATGAGCAGTTCTTC.